This T cell receptor beta chain appears in the sequencing data of a study of blood T cells in healthy people across ages. Combining a sample-barcoded 5' primer with a J-beta primer mix, a second PCR ran for about 7 to 12 cycles. Via MiXCR, TCRdb re-called the 5' RACE reads, giving one row per CDR3 protein. In the table there are approximately 780,000 distinct CDR3 sequences, roughly 24% of which are singletons. This clonotype was counted only a few times. V was pared by 6 bases and J by 2 bases, with 9 bases of the junction left unmatched. This CDR3 is built from 15 residues. Germline V gives CDR1 MDHEN, CDR2 SYDVKM. The sample also formed part of further work on T cells of mothers and their children. This second report adds: A few healthy Caucasian mothers, along with their six children, served as the donors.

V is TRBV28 and J is TRBJ1-2; 7 nucleotides align to TRBD1. The sequenced sample was blood. The sequence came from a boy between 10 and 17 years old in good health. DNA for the CDR3: TGTGCCAGCAGATTCGGACAGGCGTCAAACTATGGCTACACCTTC. Its protein is CASRFGQASNYGYTF.